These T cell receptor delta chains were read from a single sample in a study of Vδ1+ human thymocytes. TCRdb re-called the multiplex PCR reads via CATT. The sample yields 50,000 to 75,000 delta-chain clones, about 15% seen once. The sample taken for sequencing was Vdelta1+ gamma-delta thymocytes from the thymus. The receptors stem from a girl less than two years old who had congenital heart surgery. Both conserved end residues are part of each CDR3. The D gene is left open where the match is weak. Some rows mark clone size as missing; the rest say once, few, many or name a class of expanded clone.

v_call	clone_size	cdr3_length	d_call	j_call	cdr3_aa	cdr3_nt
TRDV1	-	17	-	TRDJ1	CALGPDGPRAATDKLIF	TGTGCTCTTGGGCCCGATGGGCCTCGGGCTGCTACCGATAAACTCATCTTT
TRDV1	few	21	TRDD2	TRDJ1	CALGARASYYLGIRYTDKLIF	TGTGCTCTTGGGGCCCGGGCTTCCTACTATCTGGGGATTAGGTACACCGATAAACTCATCTTT
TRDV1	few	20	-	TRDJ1	CALGLPFLPGDSRYTDKLIF	TGTGCTCTTGGGTTACCTTTCCTACCGGGGGATAGCCGATACACCGATAAACTCATCTTT
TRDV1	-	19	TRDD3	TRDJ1	CALGEHISPWGILGDKLIF	TGTGCTCTTGGGGAACACATTTCCCCTTGGGGGATACTCGGCGATAAACTCATCTTT
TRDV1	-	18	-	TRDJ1	CALGENTVLGEVADKLIF	TGTGCTCTTGGGGAAAACACCGTACTGGGAGAAGTAGCCGATAAACTCATCTTT
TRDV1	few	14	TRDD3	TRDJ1	CALGELCTGGGLIF	TGTGCTCTTGGGGAACTATGTACTGGGGGAGGCCTCATCTTT
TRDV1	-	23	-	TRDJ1	CALGEPGPFLRSATGGYTDKLIF	TGTGCTCTTGGGGAACCTGGCCCCTTCCTACGTTCCGCGACTGGGGGATACACCGATAAACTCATCTTT
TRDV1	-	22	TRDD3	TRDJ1	CALGELRPSHPCTGGLTDKLIF	TGTGCTCTTGGGGAACTTAGGCCTTCCCACCCGTGTACTGGGGGACTCACCGATAAACTCATCTTT
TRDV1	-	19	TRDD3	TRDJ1	CALGPEGNAYWGYTDKLIF	TGTGCTCTTGGGCCCGAAGGTAACGCGTACTGGGGATACACCGATAAACTCATCTTT
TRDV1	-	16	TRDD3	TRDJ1	CALGKGGYRATDKLIF	TGTGCTCTTGGGAAAGGGGGATACAGAGCCACCGATAAACTCATCTTT
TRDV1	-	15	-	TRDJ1	CALGEPEDHTDKLIF	TGTGCTCTTGGGGAACCCGAAGACCACACCGATAAACTCATCTTT
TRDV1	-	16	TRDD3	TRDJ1	CALGELGRGIRDKLIF	TGTGCTCTTGGGGAACTAGGAAGGGGGATACGCGATAAACTCATCTTT
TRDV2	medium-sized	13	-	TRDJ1	CACDTSESDKLIF	TGTGCCTGTGACACCTCGGAATCCGATAAACTCATCTTT
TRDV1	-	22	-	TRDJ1	CALGELPAGLYTLGAYTDKLIF	TGTGCTCTTGGGGAACTCCCCGCCGGGCTATATACCCTGGGAGCATACACCGATAAACTCATCTTT
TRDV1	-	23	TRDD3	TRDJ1	CALGEPSYLGDTRAIFHTDKLIF	TGTGCTCTTGGGGAGCCTTCCTACCTGGGGGATACTAGAGCCATCTTCCACACCGATAAACTCATCTTT
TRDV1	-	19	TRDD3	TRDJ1	CALGDPGLPVLGDTDKLIF	TGTGCTCTTGGGGATCCTGGCCTCCCTGTACTGGGGGATACCGATAAACTCATCTTT
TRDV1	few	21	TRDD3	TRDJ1	CALGEGYILIRLGVNTDKLIF	TGTGCTCTTGGGGAAGGGTATATCCTAATAAGGCTGGGGGTCAACACCGATAAACTCATCTTT
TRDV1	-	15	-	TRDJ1	CALGTRWWGPDKLIF	TGTGCTCTTGGGACCCGGTGGTGGGGCCCCGATAAACTCATCTTT
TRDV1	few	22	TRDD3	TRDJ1	CALGELANPLVLGDQYTDKLIF	TGTGCTCTTGGGGAACTGGCCAACCCTCTCGTACTGGGGGACCAGTACACCGATAAACTCATCTTT
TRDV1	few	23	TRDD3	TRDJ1	CALGEKLEWGYWGPSTYTDKLIF	TGTGCTCTTGGGGAAAAATTGGAGTGGGGGTACTGGGGACCATCTACGTACACCGATAAACTCATCTTT
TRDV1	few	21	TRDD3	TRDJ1	CALGEPCRKHWGIHYTDKLIF	TGTGCTCTTGGGGAACCATGTCGGAAACACTGGGGGATCCACTACACCGATAAACTCATCTTT
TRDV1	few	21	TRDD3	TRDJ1	CALGELVPMKGIPSDTDKLIF	TGTGCTCTTGGGGAACTAGTTCCCATGAAGGGGATACCCTCTGACACCGATAAACTCATCTTT
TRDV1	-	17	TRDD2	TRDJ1	CALGGPSFPSYTDKLIF	TGTGCTCTTGGGGGGCCTTCCTTCCCTTCTTACACCGATAAACTCATCTTT
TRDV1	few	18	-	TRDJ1	CALGEGAPGGLYTDKLIF	TGTGCTCTTGGGGAAGGGGCTCCGGGTGGGCTGTACACCGATAAACTCATCTTT
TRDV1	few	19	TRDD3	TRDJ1	CALGDHSSTGAGRTDKLIF	TGTGCTCTTGGGGACCACTCCAGTACTGGGGCCGGGCGGACCGATAAACTCATCTTT
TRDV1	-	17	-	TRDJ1	CALGEHELIPRTDKLIF	TGTGCTCTTGGGGAACACGAATTGATTCCACGTACCGATAAACTCATCTTT
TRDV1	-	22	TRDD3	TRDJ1	CALGELISYRLGAFDGTDKLIF	TGTGCTCTTGGGGAACTCATCTCCTACCGACTGGGGGCCTTCGACGGCACCGATAAACTCATCTTT
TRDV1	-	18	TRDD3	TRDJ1	CALGEHLHPGGYLDKLIF	TGTGCTCTTGGGGAACATCTACACCCTGGGGGATACCTCGATAAACTCATCTTT
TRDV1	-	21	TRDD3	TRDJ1	CALGNGWSYWGIRWYTDKLIF	TGTGCTCTTGGGAACGGATGGAGTTACTGGGGGATACGGTGGTACACCGATAAACTCATCTTT
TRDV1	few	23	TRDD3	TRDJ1	CALGASHPPSNTGGYAHTDKLIF	TGTGCTCTTGGGGCAAGTCACCCCCCTTCAAATACTGGGGGATACGCTCACACCGATAAACTCATCTTT
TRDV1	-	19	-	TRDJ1	CALGELMILGRLGTDKLIF	TGCGCTCTTGGGGAACTAATGATACTGGGAAGGTTGGGAACCGATAAACTCATCTTT
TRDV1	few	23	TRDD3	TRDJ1	CALGDFPPSSTGGYGPYTDKLIF	TGTGCTCTTGGGGACTTTCCTCCCTCCAGTACTGGGGGATACGGTCCCTACACCGATAAACTCATCTTT
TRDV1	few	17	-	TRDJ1	CALGGRGIRMYTDKLIF	TGTGCTCTTGGGGGCCGAGGTATACGCATGTACACCGATAAACTCATCTTT
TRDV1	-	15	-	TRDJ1	CALGEPLMATDKLIF	TGTGCTCTTGGGGAGCCACTGATGGCCACCGATAAACTCATCTTT
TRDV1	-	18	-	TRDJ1	CALGEPRWGGSGPDKLIF	TGTGCTCTTGGGGAACCTCGGTGGGGGGGAAGCGGGCCCGATAAACTCATCTTT
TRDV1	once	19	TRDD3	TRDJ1	CALGISPVLGDSETDKLIF	TGTGCTCTTGGGATAAGCCCCGTACTGGGGGATTCCGAGACCGATAAACTCATCTTT
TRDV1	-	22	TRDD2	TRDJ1	CALGETRGLPTPSGDYTDKLIF	TGTGCTCTTGGGGAAACAAGGGGCCTTCCTACGCCGTCTGGGGATTACACCGATAAACTCATCTTT
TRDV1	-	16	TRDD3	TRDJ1	CALGATWGTYTDKLIF	TGTGCTCTTGGGGCCACTTGGGGGACCTACACCGATAAACTCATCTTT
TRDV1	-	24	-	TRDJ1	CALGETSYSSRWGISRQYTDKLIF	TGTGCTCTTGGGGAAACTTCCTACTCCTCTAGGTGGGGGATATCACGTCAGTACACCGATAAACTCATCTTT
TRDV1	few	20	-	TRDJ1	CALGELPQRQGEDYPDKLIF	TGTGCTCTTGGGGAACTGCCCCAAAGGCAGGGGGAGGATTACCCCGATAAACTCATCTTT
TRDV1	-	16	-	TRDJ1	CALGEPRRWLGDKLIF	TGTGCTCTTGGGGAACCTAGGCGTTGGTTGGGCGATAAACTCATCTTT
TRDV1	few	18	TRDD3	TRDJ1	CALGELPTVLGIPDKLIF	TGTGCTCTTGGGGAACTCCCTACCGTACTGGGGATACCCGATAAACTCATCTTT
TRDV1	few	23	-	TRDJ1	CALGELVAPKIEYLGIWHDKLIF	TGTGCTCTTGGGGAACTAGTAGCCCCTAAAATAGAGTACCTGGGGATCTGGCACGATAAACTCATCTTT
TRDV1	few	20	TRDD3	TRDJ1	CALGESRGPTYWGCTDKLIF	TGTGCTCTTGGGGAATCCAGGGGGCCTACTTACTGGGGATGCACCGATAAACTCATCTTT
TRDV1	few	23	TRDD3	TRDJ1	CALGEPVPPWGVLYSGNTDKLIF	TGTGCTCTTGGGGAACCAGTCCCCCCCTGGGGGGTCTTGTACTCTGGGAACACCGATAAACTCATCTTT
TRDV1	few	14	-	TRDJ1	CALGESSINDKLIF	TGTGCTCTTGGGGAATCCTCGATAAACGATAAACTCATCTTT
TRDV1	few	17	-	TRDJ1	CALGESYAQGGTDKLIF	TGTGCTCTTGGGGAATCCTACGCCCAGGGGGGGACCGATAAACTCATCTTT
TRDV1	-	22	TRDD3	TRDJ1	CALGERRLPTRVLGDTIDKLIF	TGTGCTCTTGGGGAACGGCGCCTTCCTACCAGAGTACTGGGGGATACCATCGATAAACTCATCTTT
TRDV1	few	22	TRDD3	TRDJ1	CALGDPGPTSPTGECGSDKLIF	TGTGCTCTTGGGGACCCAGGCCCAACATCCCCTACTGGGGAATGCGGTTCCGATAAACTCATCTTT
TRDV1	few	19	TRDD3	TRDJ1	CALGELDTSTGGYSSQLIF	TGTGCTCTTGGGGAACTAGATACCTCTACTGGGGGATACTCTTCTCAACTCATCTTT
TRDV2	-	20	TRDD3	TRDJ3	CACDTAPGGLSSWDTRQMFF	TGTGCCTGTGACACGGCGCCTGGGGGACTGAGCTCCTGGGACACCCGACAGATGTTTTTC
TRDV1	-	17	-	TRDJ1	CALGELPLTSDTDKLIF	TGTGCTCTTGGGGAACTCCCTCTAACCTCAGACACCGATAAACTCATCTTT